This section outlines one TCR beta chain sequence together with its context. This clonotype was seen a handful of times. Its antigen remains unidentified. Qualities for individual bases were not recorded, and no much larger clone is one base off. The data derive from a study of T cells in Graves' hyperthyroidism and ophthalmopathy (dated by TCRdb to 2018 to 2020). For context, the study as a whole: Peripheral blood was collected at initial diagnosis, before any treatment. To identify TCR V-J signatures that set the groups apart, the researchers used a discovery cohort of roughly 100 patients, made up of approximately 43 with Graves' ophthalmopathy and about 60 with stable Graves' hyperthyroidism. Prospective prediction of ophthalmopathy was tested in an independent validation cohort of approximately 19 hyperthyroidism patients and 15 to 17 patients who later progressed to ophthalmopathy. For training and testing, the 100 or so patients in the discovery cohort were randomly divided in a 7:3 ratio. The study also compared thyroid tissue and blood T-cell repertoires from more than 5 Graves' hyperthyroidism patients. After sampling, hyperthyroidism patients received methimazole starting at 30 mg daily, and ophthalmopathy patients received high-dose intravenous methylprednisolone. According to the paper, TCR Vbeta CDR3 sequencing was carried out on 135 peripheral blood samples, which came from 40 to 45 ophthalmopathy, under 80 hyperthyroidism and roughly 17 progressor patients.

Points the paper makes about the study in general: A 13 V-J signature model separated ophthalmopathy from stable hyperthyroidism, with roughly 88% sensitivity and about 81% specificity in cross-validation and 80%/75% in testing. During validation, the model predicted progression to ophthalmopathy a median of roughly six months ahead of onset, with around 71% sensitivity and around 72% specificity. No statistical method was used to set the sample size in advance, and investigators knew the group allocation. Blood samples also contained most of the expanded thyroid clonotypes (frequency above 0.001), which suggests that blood repertoires may reflect thyroid immune responses.

Amplification of TCR beta CDR3 regions was carried out from RNA transcripts. A first-round RT-PCR of the TCR CDR3 used the HTBI primer set with the Qiagen OneStep RT-PCR kit. The libraries were constructed in a second round of multiplex PCR and then size-selected and purified. Paired-end sequencing of the libraries was performed with 100 bp reads on an Illumina HiSeq2000. Per the original workflow: SOAPnuke was used to process the raw data, removing reads that contained adapters or uncalled bases, had a mean Phred below 15, or lacked an exact match to the constant primer or identifier. High-quality paired reads were merged using COPE v1.2.5, and each unique nucleotide sequence was defined as a clonotype. Clonotypes were aligned to IMGT TRBV, TRBD and TRBJ reference segments using MiTCR v1.1. The analysis was restricted to V-J combinations with a frequency above 0.0001, which together covered 99% to 99.2% of the repertoires. A TCS score was defined as the ratio between F50 (clonal expansion) and ExV (chaos), using BLOSUM62-based TCRdist between CDR3 peptides within each V-J. Welch's t-statistics and random forest reduced roughly 540 V-J features to 10 to 15, which were used in a naive Bayes classifier (R e1071). TCRdb handled the public reads itself, with Q25 trimming in fastp and clone calling in MiXCR, and kept productive beta chains. Identical CDR3 protein sequences are pooled into one entry, listed with their most common genes and DNA. TCRdb's processing, not the authors', yielded these V and J calls. The sample yields 400,000 to 450,000 distinct CDR3 sequences; around 15% were counted once. The top ten clonotypes cover around 14% of the sample.

Moderately to severely active disease, a Clinical Activity Score of at least 3, a NOSPECS grade of at least 4, and a duration under 3 months were present in ophthalmopathy patients. Exclusion was applied to patients with uncontrolled infections, other autoimmune diseases, pregnancy or lactation. Diagnoses relied on clinical symptoms, serum thyroxine and TRAb, thyroid ultrasound and orbital computed tomography. PBMCs were isolated from roughly 10 ml of fresh peripheral blood by Ficoll-Paque density gradient centrifugation. Trizol reagent was used to extract total RNA, and RNA quality was then checked on an Agilent 2100 Bioanalyzer. The receptor comes from a man aged 18-30 years with Graves' ophthalmopathy. Sequencing was performed on blood.

The CDR3 protein sequence reads: CASSSGTFGLYEQYF. The DNA reads TGTGCCAGCAGCTCCGGGACCTTCGGCCTCTACGAGCAGTACTTC. Recombination connected TRBV5-4 to TRBJ2-7; the D call is tentative, TRBD1 or TRBD2, as each matches 5 bases. The CDR3 goes from the cysteine to the phenylalanine over 15 residues. The retained sequence is limited to the CDR3, 45 bases, with the frame set at the first base. Cut back by 3 bases and 3 bases, the V and J ends lie 16 bases apart. For CDR1 and CDR2, the germline V gene (reference sequence) lists SGHNT and YYREEE.